The 25 T cell receptor beta chains given below trace back to one sample, sequenced in a study of OX40 agonist ivuxolimab in advanced cancers. Profiled with immunoSEQ multiplex PCR; TCRdb holds only in-frame clones, not every one. Among around 130,000 clones listed, 93% were seen once. The material sequenced was CD4+ or CD8+ T cells sorted from blood, taken in a trial of the OX40 agonist ivuxolimab. Receptors originate from an adult with an advanced solid tumor such as melanoma, head and neck, liver or kidney cancer.

This sequence joins TRBV18 and TRBJ2-7, with TRBD2 identical over 10 bases. V lost 5 bases and J lost 3; bases outside the gene matches: 7. The length of the CDR3 is 15 residues. The germline V gene encodes CDR1 KGHSH and CDR2 LQKENI. The CDR3 DNA is TGTGCCAGCTCATCGGGACTAGCGAGGGTCTACGAGCAGTACTTC. It translates to CASSSGLARVYEQYF.

CDR3 protein: CASSREGEEKLFF. CDR3 nucleotides: TGTGCCAGCAGCCGGGAGGGAGAGGAAAAACTGTTTTTT. The chain uses TRBV6-5 and TRBJ1-4; D unclear. This CDR3 spans 13 amino acids. Trimming removed 6 bases from V and 8 bases from J, with 13 bases in between. Germline CDR1 is MNHEY and CDR2 is SVGAGI.

This chain's CDR3 is CASRELRDRGNEQFF. Written as DNA, the CDR3 is TGTGCCAGCAGAGAATTACGGGACAGGGGAAATGAGCAGTTCTTC. The chain joins TRBV6-1 to TRBJ2-1, with TRBD1 matching over 10 bases. Trimming removed 6 bases from V and 7 bases from J; junction bases left unmatched: 9. There are 15 residues in the CDR3. CDR1 and CDR2 from the germline V gene are MNHNS and SASEGT.

J is TRBJ2-4 and V is TRBV28; TRBD1 agrees at 11 bases. V lost 8 bases to trimming and J lost 4 bases; unmatched junction nucleotides: 10. The CDR3 covers 16 residues. Germline V gene sequence: CDR1 MDHEN, CDR2 SYDVKM. CDR3 in amino acids: CASCSAGTGGKNIQYF. In nucleotides, the CDR3 is TGTGCCAGCTGCAGCGCCGGGACAGGGGGTAAAAACATTCAGTACTTC.

V and J are TRBV19 and TRBJ2-2, with a possible D match to TRBD2 (6 bases). Trimming took 6 bases from V and 2 from J, leaving 19 bases between them. This CDR3 region has 17 residues. The germline gives CDR1 LNHDA, CDR2 SQIVND (reference sequence). In DNA, the CDR3 is TGTGCCAGTAGGTGGGGCGGGGCAGGGATTAACACCGGGGAGCTGTTTTTT. Its protein product is CASRWGGAGINTGELFF. The variable domain in full, completed from reference TRBV19 and TRBJ2-2, reads DGGITQSPKYLFRKEGQNVTLSCEQNLNHDAMYWYRQDPGQGLRLIYYSQIVNDFQKGDIAEGYSVSREKKESFPLTVTSAQKNPTAFYLCASRWGGAGINTGELFFGEGSRLTVL.

The chain uses TRBV6-6 and TRBJ1-1; D gene unclear. Germline assignment: CDR1 MNHNY and CDR2 SVGAGI (reference sequence). This CDR3 has 13 residues. Trimming shortened V by 6 bases and J by 0 bases, and 8 bases separated the two germline ends. CDR3 sequence: CASRIFMNTEAFF. CDR3 coding DNA: TGTGCCAGCAGGATATTTATGAACACTGAAGCTTTCTTT.

The chain uses TRBV7-3 and TRBJ2-1; 8 nucleotides agree with TRBD2. The CDR3 covers 15 residues. CDR1 and CDR2 (germline): SGHTA, FQGTGA. With V trimmed by 0 bases and J by 6 bases, 4 bases remained unmatched. This CDR3 is CASSLTPAGANEQFF. CDR3 nucleotides: TGTGCCAGCAGCTTAACCCCAGCGGGAGCCAATGAGCAGTTCTTC.

The V gene is TRBV2, the J gene TRBJ2-7; perhaps TRBD2 as D (6 bases). CDR3 length: 15 amino acids. Germline V gene data show CDR1 as SNHLY and CDR2 as FYNNEI. The germline V and J ends were trimmed by 6 bases and 7 bases, with 22 bases remaining between them. The CDR3 is CASSAAGTGDREQYF. CDR3 DNA: TGTGCCAGCAGCGCGGCCGGGACGGGGGATCGGGAGCAGTACTTC.

V gene TRBV2 combines with J gene TRBJ1-4; D not certain. From germline, CDR1 is SNHLY and CDR2 FYNNEI. V lost 6 bases, J lost 7 bases, and 9 bases lay in between. This CDR3 is built from 12 residues. The CDR3 DNA follows: TGTGCCAGCAGATGGACTGTTGAAAAACTGTTTTTT. Protein product: CASRWTVEKLFF.

The rearrangement links TRBV18 to TRBJ2-7; D unclear. The germline V gene has CDR1 KGHSH and CDR2 LQKENI. Trimming shortened V by 0 bases and J by 0 bases, and 6 bases separated the two germline ends. The CDR3 is 14 amino acids. CDR3 sequence: CASSPPPASYEQYF. The CDR3 nucleotides read TGTGCCAGCTCACCACCGCCGGCCTCCTACGAGCAGTACTTC.

The CDR3 DNA is TGTGCCAGTAGCACCGGACAGGGGGGAGCGCAGCCCCAGCATTTT. Its translation: CASSTGQGGAQPQHF. The chain links TRBV19 to TRBJ1-5, with 10 bases identical to TRBD1. Germline V lookup: CDR1 LNHDA, CDR2 SQIVND (reference sequence). The V gene end was trimmed by 6 bases and the J gene end by 7 bases; junction bases not matched to a gene: 9. The CDR3 is made up of 15 amino acids.

The J gene is TRBJ2-2, the V gene TRBV7-2; D is unclear. Looked up from germline, CDR1 is SGHTA and CDR2 is FQGNSA. The CDR3 extends over 18 amino acids. Trimming removed 2 bases from V and 2 bases from J, with 18 bases in between. For the CDR3, the DNA is TGTGCCAGCAGCTTAATGGGTTCCCCACTTCTTAACACCGGGGAGCTGTTTTTT. Its protein product is CASSLMGSPLLNTGELFF.

This sequence joins TRBV7-2 and TRBJ2-7; 7 bases fit TRBD1. The junction had 3 bases not matched to a gene; V was cut back by 0 bases and J by 1 base. The germline gives CDR1 SGHTA, CDR2 FQGNSA. CDR3 length: 15 amino acids. CDR3 nucleotide sequence: TGTGCCAGCAGCTTAGCACCAGGGGGATCCTACGAGCAGTACTTC. Residues: CASSLAPGGSYEQYF.

V gene TRBV9 combines with J gene TRBJ1-3; D call uncertain. CDR1 is SGDLS, CDR2 YYNGEE, per germline. V gave up 0 bases and J gave up 0 bases, with 10 bases separating them. The CDR3 totals 16 residues. CDR3 residues: CASSVVGSSSGNTIYF. CDR3 coding DNA: TGTGCCAGCAGCGTAGTTGGGTCTAGCTCTGGAAACACCATATATTTT.

V usage is TRBV19 and J usage is TRBJ1-5, with D perhaps matching TRBD1 (6 bases). Trimming removed 7 bases from V and 6 bases from J, with 19 bases in between. Per germline, CDR1 LNHDA and CDR2 SQIVND (reference sequence). The CDR3 covers 15 residues. For the CDR3, the DNA is TGTGCCAGTAAGGCCCGAGACAGGAAAGGTCAGCCCCAGCATTTT. This translates into CASKARDRKGQPQHF.

The CDR3 region is CASSPRLGGARDTQYF. In DNA form, the CDR3 reads TGTGCCAGCAGCCCCAGACTAGGGGGGGCACGGGATACGCAGTATTTT. The rearrangement joins TRBV7-9 to TRBJ2-3, with TRBD2 as a possible D gene (7 bases). The length of the CDR3 is 16 residues. Germline V gene lookup returns CDR1 SEHNR and CDR2 FQNEAQ (reference sequence). V gave up 5 bases and J gave up 6 bases, with 21 bases separating them.

The chain combines TRBV18 with TRBJ2-1; 12 bases agree with TRBD2. Germline CDR1 reads KGHSH; CDR2 reads LQKENI. The CDR3 sequence is 16 residues long. V shed 5 bases, J shed 7 bases, and the junction held 9 bases outside the gene matches. As DNA, the CDR3 is TGTGCCAGCTCAGTAAAACTAGCGGGAGGTAGGAATGAGCAGTTCTTC. Protein product: CASSVKLAGGRNEQFF. The full variable domain, completed using reference TRBV18 and TRBJ2-1, is NAGVMQNPRHLVRRRGQEARLRCSPMKGHSHVYWYRQLPEEGLKFMVYLQKENIIDESGMPKERFSAEFPKEGPSILRIQQVVRGDSAAYFCASSVKLAGGRNEQFFGPGTRLTVL.

This chain uses TRBV6-6 with TRBJ2-3, with 9 positions matching TRBD2. Germline CDR1 MNHNY, CDR2 SVGAGI (reference sequence). The CDR3 sequence is 13 residues long. V gave up 6 bases and J gave up 3 bases; unmatched junction bases: 1. The CDR3 nucleotides read TGTGCCAGCAGGGGACTAGCTACAGATACGCAGTATTTT. Translating it yields CASRGLATDTQYF.

The chain recombines TRBV7-2 with TRBJ1-3, with TRBD1 matching over 8 bases. This CDR3 spans 15 amino acids. V was clipped by 4 bases and J by 7 bases; unmatched bases: 9. The germline V gene encodes CDR1 SGHTA and CDR2 FQGNSA. Written as DNA, the CDR3 is TGTGCCAGCAGCTCGCGACAGGGGAAGTACAACACCATATATTTT. Translated, it gives CASSSRQGKYNTIYF.

This rearrangement joins TRBV6-6 to TRBJ1-5; 8 nucleotides agree with TRBD1. Trimming at V came to 5 bases and at J to 6 bases, leaving 6 bases not matched to a gene. The CDR3 has 14 residues. Germline CDR1 MNHNY, CDR2 SVGAGI (reference sequence). The CDR3 sequence: CASSTDRGSQPQHF. The CDR3 nucleotides read TGTGCCAGCAGTACCGACAGGGGAAGTCAGCCCCAGCATTTT.

V is TRBV7-9 and J is TRBJ1-3, with D uncertain. The CDR3 runs to 14 residues. With 6 bases removed from V and 0 bases from J, the gap between germline ends came to 9 bases. CDR1 is SEHNR, CDR2 FQNEAQ, per germline (reference sequence). The CDR3 spells CASSRTGSGNTIYF. In DNA form, the CDR3 reads TGTGCCAGCAGTCGGACGGGCTCTGGAAACACCATATATTTT.

This clone showed up just once. The V call is TRBV7-2, the J call TRBJ1-5, with D perhaps matching TRBD1 (5 bases). V shed 3 bases and J shed 4 bases, with 13 bases lying between them. The CDR3 length is 15 residues. The V gene's germline CDR1 is SGHTA and CDR2 FQGNSA. CDR3 DNA sequence: TGTGCCAGCAGCTTTTCAGATGGGACGAATCAGCCCCAGCATTTT. Translating it yields CASSFSDGTNQPQHF.

The genes are TRBV15 and TRBJ1-1; D is unresolved. Trimming stripped 0 bases from V and 3 bases from J, with 8 bases between. The CDR3 contains 14 residues. Germline V gene sequence: CDR1 LNHNV, CDR2 YYDKDF (reference sequence). CDR3 amino acids: CATSREIRDTEAFF. DNA for the CDR3: TGTGCCACCAGCAGAGAGATCCGGGACACTGAAGCTTTCTTT.

The rearrangement uses TRBV19 and TRBJ1-5, with D tentatively TRBD1 (6 bases). The CDR3 is 15 amino acids. Germline CDR1 LNHDA, CDR2 SQIVND (reference sequence). V lost 3 bases to trimming and J lost 9 bases, with 18 bases between them. The CDR3 region has the DNA TGTGCCAGTAGTATCGTCCGGACAGCGACTCTGCCCCAGCATTTT. Translation gives CASSIVRTATLPQHF.

The chain employs TRBV7-9 and TRBJ2-7, with D unclear. V dropped 6 bases and J dropped 0 bases, with 9 bases sitting between them. Germline-derived CDR1 and CDR2 are SEHNR and FQNEAQ (reference sequence). The CDR3 extends over 13 amino acids. Here the CDR3 reads CASRTESSYEQYF. CDR3 DNA sequence: TGTGCCAGCAGGACGGAGAGCTCCTACGAGCAGTACTTC.